This T cell receptor (beta chain) emerged from a study of shared clonotypes between healthy human individuals. Each replicate PCR on the sorted subsets used around 200 ng DNA (approximately 27,000 T cell genomes). Libraries were prepared by immunoSEQ multiplex PCR; TCRdb keeps only in-frame clonotypes and omits some of them. The sample includes around 2.1 million clones, about 92% of them seen just once. Trimming stripped 2 bases from V and 5 bases from J, with 10 bases between. The CDR3 extends over 14 amino acids. Per the germline V gene, CDR1 is SGDLS and CDR2 is YYNGEE. Terminally differentiated effector memory CD45RA+ cells were left out of the naive CD8 fraction, which was CD45RO-negative and positively selected for CCR7. Study-level findings and limits: Since donors were few, the genetic and exposure-history diversity represented was limited. Among donors, the sharing of clonotypes was expected to be influenced by sequencing depth.

Comments on this clone: Its specificity is not known. Other DNA sequences from this sample encode an identical CDR3 as well.

The gene calls are TRBV9 and TRBJ2-2, with D perhaps TRBD2 (6 bases). The clonotype comes from a man aged 18-30 years in good health. Some clones in this sample may be carry-over from other donors' samples. What was sequenced was naive CD8+ T cells from PBMCs. The CDR3 reads CASSVGGETGELFF. CDR3 DNA sequence: TGTGCCAGCAGCGTCGGAGGGGAAACCGGGGAGCTGTTTTTT.